This T cell receptor beta chain was documented in a study of blood T cell repertoires in COVID-19. In the study overall: Some COVID-19 samples were acute and others convalescent; all came from the United States, Italy and Spain. From T cells, B-cell-depleted T cells, or PBMCs came the material, which was cDNA or gDNA.

The authors' processing: Cell counts per sample came from amplifying reference gene primers. The repertoire was sequenced with immunoSEQ multiplex PCR; TCRdb's copy has only in-frame clones and lacks some. That table furnishes V, J and clone size, whereas the DNA furnished D and trimming. The sample carries around 250,000 clones, nearly 90% recorded once. Looked up from germline, CDR1 is SGHKS and CDR2 is YYEKEE (reference sequence). The CDR3 is 16 amino acids. The J segment lost 2 bases and the V segment lost 4 bases, leaving 9 bases of the junction unmatched. The chain is built from TRBV5-5 and TRBJ1-1; 9 bases are shared with TRBD1. Sequenced: peripheral blood. The receptor was isolated from a woman aged 60-75 years with COVID-19, enrolled during active disease. Written as DNA, the CDR3 is TGTGCCAGCAGCCACATCCCGGGACAGGGAAACACTGAAGCTTTCTTT. It specifies CASSHIPGQGNTEAFF.